Below, 15 T cell receptor beta chains from the same sample are listed, as sequenced in a study of CD8 T cells in Susac syndrome. An input of roughly 0.45 to 1 ug of RNA was subjected to reverse transcription using random hexamers. TCRdb reanalysed the immunoSEQ multiplex PCR reads using MiXCR and keeps one entry per CDR3 protein. This table has roughly 84,000 distinct CDR3 sequences, approximately 96% appearing once. Material for sequencing was CD8+ T cells from PBMCs. The receptors stem from a human donor with Susac syndrome.

The rearrangement links TRBV15 to TRBJ2-1; tentative D call: TRBD1 (7 bases). Germline values: CDR1 LNHNV, CDR2 YYDKDF (reference sequence). CDR3 length equals 14 residues. V lost 5 bases and J lost 7, with 15 bases in between. The CDR3 nucleotides read TGTGCCACCAGCCCTTCACAGGGGAGGAATGAGCAGTTCTTC. Its protein product is CATSPSQGRNEQFF.

The CDR3, as DNA: TGTGCCACCAGTGATTCTGGGATCACGGGACGGCCACGGGAAGAGACCCAGTACTTC. Its protein is CATSDSGITGRPREETQYF. The J gene is TRBJ2-5, the V gene TRBV24-1, with D perhaps given as TRBD1 or TRBD2 (5 bases each). CDR1 is KGHDR and CDR2 is SFDVKD in the germline V gene. The CDR3 runs 19 residues. V was clipped by 2 bases and J by 3 bases, with 24 bases between them.

The chain combines TRBV5-6 with TRBJ2-1; TRBD1 is a possible D gene (5 bases). CDR1 and CDR2 from the germline V gene are SGHDT and YYEEEE. The CDR3 consists of 13 residues. Trimming removed 3 bases at V and 5 bases at J, with 9 bases between. Written as DNA, the CDR3 is TGTGCCAGCAGCTCTTCCAGGGACAATGAGCAGTTCTTC. It yields the protein CASSSSRDNEQFF.

Concerning this clonotype itself: The junction and the germline gene differ at one end; a read error may be behind it. The chain employs TRBV24-1 and TRBJ1-6, with no clear D. This CDR3 is 15 amino acids long. Germline V lookup: CDR1 KGHDR, CDR2 SFDVKD. The CDR3, as DNA: TGTGCCACCAGTGATGGAACTATGTATAATTCACCCCCCCACTTT. Its protein is CATSDGTMYNSPPHF.

As concerns this clonotype: A junction boundary mismatches the germline segment, possibly from a read error. The chain carries TRBV28 and TRBJ2-7; D may be TRBD2 (6 bases). Germline V gene lookup returns CDR1 MDHEN and CDR2 SYDVKM. The CDR3 is 13 residues long. This CDR3 reads CASSGGLSFEQYF. CDR3 nucleotides: TGTGCCAGCAGCGGGGGACTGTCCTTCGAGCAGTACTTC. Drawing the rest from reference TRBV28 and TRBJ2-7, the complete variable domain is DVKVTQSSRYLVKRTGEKVFLECVQDMDHENMFWYRQDPGLGLRLIYFSYDVKMKEKGDIPEGYSVSREKKERFSLILESASTNQTSMYLCASSGGLSFEQYFGPGTRLTVT.

The chain links TRBV27 to TRBJ1-1, with D possibly being TRBD1 (6 bases). The CDR3 is 15 amino acids. Germline V gene sequence: CDR1 MNHEY, CDR2 SMNVEV (reference sequence). V was clipped by 7 bases and J by 1 base, with 16 bases between them. The CDR3 coding sequence is TGTGCCAGCAATCCGATTGGGGGGCAGAACACTGAAGCTTTCTTT. This gives the protein CASNPIGGQNTEAFF.

The genes are TRBV5-6 and TRBJ2-5; 7 nucleotides match TRBD2. Unmatched junction bases numbered 8, after V lost 4 bases and J lost 8 bases. This CDR3 region has 13 residues. Germline loops: CDR1 SGHDT, CDR2 YYEEEE. The CDR3 DNA reads TGTGCCAGCAGCCCCGGGACTACAACCACCCAGTACTTC. It translates to CASSPGTTTTQYF. Filled out from reference TRBV5-6 and TRBJ2-5, the complete variable domain reads DAGVTQSPTHLIKTRGQQVTLRCSPKSGHDTVSWYQQALGQGPQFIFQYYEEEERQRGNFPDRFSGHQFPNYSSELNVNALLLGDSALYLCASSPGTTTTQYFGPGTRLLVL.

J is TRBJ2-1 and V is TRBV19, with TRBD1 matching over 9 bases. CDR1 is LNHDA and CDR2 is SQIVND in the germline V gene (reference sequence). The CDR3 loop spans 16 amino acids. The V gene end was trimmed by 3 bases and the J gene end by 4 bases; junction bases not matched to a gene: 7. CDR3 sequence (DNA): TGTGCCAGTAGTATCTTGAGCGGACAGGGGTACAATGAGCAGTTCTTC. It yields the protein CASSILSGQGYNEQFF.

The rearrangement links TRBV15 to TRBJ2-1; the match to TRBD2 covers 7 bases. CDR3 length: 14 amino acids. Germline lookup yields CDR1 LNHNV and CDR2 YYDKDF (reference sequence). J was trimmed by 7 bases and V by 3 bases; bases with no gene match: 6. CDR3: CATSSSGSGNEQFF. CDR3 in DNA: TGTGCCACCAGCAGTAGCGGGTCCGGGAATGAGCAGTTCTTC.

The chain has TRBV7-9 and TRBJ2-1, with 7 bases that match TRBD2. The germline CDR1 and CDR2 sequences are SEHNR and FQNEAQ (reference sequence). This CDR3 has 17 amino acids. J gave up 5 bases and V 3 bases, and 13 bases lay outside the gene matches. The CDR3 DNA reads TGTGCCAGCAGCTTCCGGGGCGGGGACTACCGAAACAATGAGCAGTTCTTC. As protein: CASSFRGGDYRNNEQFF. Together with reference TRBV7-9 and TRBJ2-1, the CDR3 gives the full variable domain: DTGVSQNPRHKITKRGQNVTFRCDPISEHNRLYWYRQTLGQGPEFLTYFQNEAQLEKSRLLSDRFSAERPKGSFSTLEIQRTEQGDSAMYLCASSFRGGDYRNNEQFFGPGTRLTVL.

This clonotype has a single count. The genes are TRBV28 and TRBJ2-3, with 8 positions matching TRBD1. Unmatched junction bases numbered 12, after V lost 6 bases and J lost 4 bases. The CDR3 has 16 amino acids. The germline gives CDR1 MDHEN, CDR2 SYDVKM. The CDR3 here is CASSPDRGKGADTQYF. CDR3 bases: TGTGCCAGCAGCCCAGACAGGGGAAAAGGCGCAGATACGCAGTATTTT. Looking up the rest from reference TRBV28 and TRBJ2-3 gives the full variable domain: DVKVTQSSRYLVKRTGEKVFLECVQDMDHENMFWYRQDPGLGLRLIYFSYDVKMKEKGDIPEGYSVSREKKERFSLILESASTNQTSMYLCASSPDRGKGADTQYFGPGTRLTVL.

The rearrangement joins TRBV29-1 to TRBJ1-1, with unresolved D. V lost 7 bases and J 8 bases, leaving 11 bases between the germline ends. The germline CDR1 and CDR2 sequences are SQVTM and ANQGSEA. This CDR3 contains 10 residues. CDR3 in DNA: TGCAGCGGAACTGCCGCCGAAGCTTTCTTT. As protein: CSGTAAEAFF. Using reference TRBV29-1 and TRBJ1-1 for the parts outside the CDR3, the full variable domain is SAVISQKPSRDICQRGTSLTIQCQVDSQVTMMFWYRQQPGQSLTLIATANQGSEATYESGFVIDKFPISRPNLTFSTLTVSNMSPEDSSIYLCSGTAAEAFFGQGTRLTVV.

V gene TRBV7-3 combines with J gene TRBJ2-7; D not certain. Germline values: CDR1 SGHTA, CDR2 FQGTGA. Trimming took off 3 bases at V and 4 bases at J, with 10 bases between the two ends. The length of the CDR3 is 13 residues. This CDR3 reads CASSFTLGYEQYF. The CDR3 DNA is TGTGCCAGCAGCTTCACCCTTGGATACGAGCAGTACTTC.

This clonotype is labeled as medium-sized. The chain uses TRBV7-2 and TRBJ1-1; D is undetermined. CDR3 length: 13 residues. CDR1 SGHTA and CDR2 FQGNSA come from the germline V gene. V dropped 5 bases and J dropped 1 base, with 8 bases sitting between them. The CDR3 spells CASSIMGNTEAFF. CDR3 nucleotide sequence: TGTGCCAGCAGCATAATGGGGAACACTGAAGCTTTCTTT.

The chain links TRBV12-3 or TRBV12-4 to TRBJ1-2; maybe TRBD1 (5 bases). CDR3 length: 11 amino acids. Trimming stripped 6 bases from V and 7 bases from J, with 9 bases between. Written as DNA, the CDR3 is TGTGCCAGCAGCCCAGGGACTGGCTACACCTTC. This gives the protein CASSPGTGYTF.